These 27 T cell receptor beta chains were all obtained from the same sample, sequenced in a study of T cell clones after liver transplantation. Assay: immunoSEQ multiplex PCR; the TCRdb copy retains only in-frame clones and omits some. The profile shows tens of thousands of clones, 71% of them singletons. Sequences were derived from CD4+ T cells from blood, sampled before liver transplant. The source of these receptors is a human donor who received a liver transplant.

In its sample, this clone was seen a few times. The V and J genes are TRBV18 and TRBJ1-6, with 7 positions matching TRBD1. There are 15 residues in the CDR3. CDR1 is KGHSH, CDR2 LQKENI, per germline. After removal of 6 bases from V and 7 bases from J, the junction contained 9 bases not matched to a gene. The CDR3 coding sequence is TGTGCCAGCTCTCCCAGGACAGGAGACAATTCACCCCTCCACTTT. Amino acid sequence: CASSPRTGDNSPLHF.

The CDR3 DNA reads TGTGCCAGCAGCCCACAGGGAACTGGGGCCAACGTCCTGACTTTC. This encodes CASSPQGTGANVLTF. The chain recombines TRBV5-6 with TRBJ2-6; D may be TRBD1 (6 bases). CDR1 and CDR2 from the germline V gene are SGHDT and YYEEEE. V lost 4 bases and J 2 bases, leaving 10 bases between the germline ends. The CDR3 sequence is 15 residues long. Together with reference TRBV5-6 and TRBJ2-6, the CDR3 gives the full variable domain: DAGVTQSPTHLIKTRGQQVTLRCSPKSGHDTVSWYQQALGQGPQFIFQYYEEEERQRGNFPDRFSGHQFPNYSSELNVNALLLGDSALYLCASSPQGTGANVLTFGAGSRLTVL.

The chain has TRBV9 and TRBJ2-4; 9 bases line up with TRBD1. The CDR3 runs 16 residues. The germline V gene encodes CDR1 SGDLS and CDR2 YYNGEE. V trimming: 0 bases; J trimming: 8 bases; junction bases outside the gene matches: 9. The CDR3, as DNA: TGTGCCAGCAGCGTAGGGAGCGACAGGGGGGGACACATTCAGTACTTC. It yields the protein CASSVGSDRGGHIQYF.

Of note for this clone: This same CDR3 is encoded by further DNA sequences in the sample. The chain combines TRBV9 with TRBJ1-3, with TRBD1 matching over 8 bases. The V segment lost 4 bases and the J segment 0 bases; nucleotides outside the gene matches: 6. CDR3 length equals 16 residues. The germline V gene has CDR1 SGDLS and CDR2 YYNGEE. CDR3 coding DNA: TGTGCCAGCAGCCCCCAGGGGGCAACCTCTGGAAACACCATATATTTT. As protein: CASSPQGATSGNTIYF.

This chain links TRBV6-6 with TRBJ2-7; 10 nucleotides agree with TRBD1. Trimming removed 6 bases from V and 2 bases from J; junction bases left unmatched: 7. Germline V CDR1 and CDR2: MNHNY, SVGAGI (reference sequence). The CDR3 is 15 amino acids. The CDR3 DNA sequence: TGTGCCAGCAGGGATAGGACAGGGGGAACCTACGAGCAGTACTTC. Translating gives CASRDRTGGTYEQYF.

The chain has TRBV6-1 and TRBJ2-4, with D tentatively TRBD2 (5 bases). Looked up from germline, CDR1 is MNHNS and CDR2 is SASEGT. V lost 2 bases to trimming and J lost 6 bases, with 20 bases between them. The CDR3 extends over 17 amino acids. The CDR3 loop is CASSENAGGWAGNIQYF. In nucleotides, the CDR3 is TGTGCCAGCAGTGAAAACGCGGGCGGGTGGGCAGGAAACATTCAGTACTTC.

V gene TRBV30 combines with J gene TRBJ1-1, with TRBD1 identical over 8 bases. This CDR3 has 15 residues. Germline trimming cut 0 bases from V and 2 bases from J; bases unmatched to any gene: 5. The germline gives CDR1 GTSNPN, CDR2 SVGIG (reference sequence). CDR3 nucleotide sequence: TGTGCCTGGAGTGTACTCGACAGGGGAAACACTGAAGCTTTCTTT. This codes for CAWSVLDRGNTEAFF.

This clone showed up just a few times. This chain connects TRBV5-4 to TRBJ2-7; TRBD2 agrees at 7 bases. Germline-derived CDR1 and CDR2 are SGHNT and YYREEE (reference sequence). V lost 4 bases and J lost 4; bases outside the gene matches: 5. CDR3 length equals 13 residues. The chain's CDR3 is CASSVWTSYEQYF. For the CDR3, the DNA is TGTGCCAGCAGCGTTTGGACTAGTTACGAGCAGTACTTC.

A single count supports this clone. V gene TRBV6-5 combines with J gene TRBJ1-1; TRBD1 matches at 10 bases. In germline, CDR1 is MNHEY, CDR2 SVGAGI. The CDR3 sequence is 13 residues long. J gave up 9 bases and V 4 bases, and 5 bases lay outside the gene matches. CDR3 DNA sequence: TGTGCCAGCAGTTCAGGGACAGGGGTCAAAGCTTTCTTT. Translation: CASSSGTGVKAFF.

This clone was counted a few times. The chain carries TRBV10-3 and TRBJ2-7; possible D gene TRBD2, 5 bases. Germline-derived CDR1 and CDR2 are ENHRY and SYGVKD. V lost 6 bases to trimming and J lost 4 bases, with 10 bases between them. The CDR3 is 12 amino acids. CDR3 protein: CAISRTPYEQYF. The CDR3 DNA follows: TGTGCCATCAGCAGGACTCCTTACGAGCAGTACTTC.

The V call is TRBV6-1, the J call TRBJ2-7; D is possibly TRBD1 (6 bases). Trimming stripped 8 bases from V and 1 base from J, with 12 bases between. The CDR3 contains 13 residues. CDR1 is MNHNS and CDR2 is SASEGT in the germline V gene. The CDR3 sequence: CASVQQGSYEQYF. The CDR3 region has the DNA TGTGCCAGCGTGCAACAGGGTTCCTACGAGCAGTACTTC.

This clone was seen a handful of times. The chain combines TRBV2 with TRBJ2-4, with 9 bases aligning to TRBD1. The CDR3 contains 14 residues. Trimming removed 7 bases from V and 14 bases from J; junction bases left unmatched: 15. Germline CDR1 reads SNHLY; CDR2 reads FYNNEI. Here the CDR3 reads CASKPTGTGRTKYF. The CDR3 DNA follows: TGTGCCAGCAAGCCCACCGGGACAGGGCGAACCAAGTACTTC.

This clone was observed many times. This same CDR3 is encoded by further DNA sequences in the sample. The chain carries TRBV5-6 and TRBJ1-6; D is unresolved. The V gene's germline CDR1 is SGHDT and CDR2 YYEEEE. V was cut by 3 bases and J by 7 bases, with 17 bases left in between. The CDR3 runs 16 residues. The CDR3 DNA reads TGTGCCAGCAGCTCGTTTAGACTCGACGCGAATTCACCCCTCCACTTT. Protein sequence: CASSSFRLDANSPLHF.

This rearrangement joins TRBV7-8 to TRBJ2-1, with TRBD2 matching 9 bases. The CDR3 has 18 residues. J gave up 0 bases and V 5 bases, and 11 bases lay outside the gene matches. Germline CDR1 reads SGHVS; CDR2 reads FQNEAQ. The CDR3 DNA is TGTGCCAGCAGCCCACGTCCCGGGACTAGCCTCTCCTACAATGAGCAGTTCTTC. Amino acid sequence: CASSPRPGTSLSYNEQFF.

The J gene is TRBJ1-5, the V gene TRBV6-1; possibly TRBD1 for D (6 bases). Germline CDR1 and CDR2: MNHNS and SASEGT. V was clipped by 6 bases and J by 6 bases, with 18 bases between them. CDR3 length: 15 amino acids. The CDR3 protein is CASRLVRDKTQPQHF. DNA for the CDR3: TGTGCCAGCAGATTAGTCCGGGACAAAACTCAGCCCCAGCATTTT.

This chain connects TRBV5-4 to TRBJ2-6; maybe TRBD1 (6 bases). This CDR3 has 16 residues. Germline V gene data show CDR1 as SGHNT and CDR2 as YYREEE (reference sequence). V was trimmed by 4 bases and J by 4 bases, leaving 15 bases between them. CDR3: CASSPGQPAGANVLTF. In DNA, the CDR3 is TGTGCCAGCAGCCCAGGACAGCCAGCCGGGGCCAACGTCCTGACTTTC.

The V call is TRBV7-3, the J call TRBJ2-3; TRBD1 is a possible D gene (6 bases). V dropped 2 bases and J dropped 1 base, with 7 bases sitting between them. The CDR3 has 14 amino acids. CDR1 is SGHTA, CDR2 FQGTGA, per germline. The CDR3 loop is CASSLWGRTDTQYF. For the CDR3, the DNA is TGTGCCAGCAGCTTATGGGGGCGCACAGATACGCAGTATTTT.

V gene TRBV29-1 combines with J gene TRBJ2-3; D may be TRBD2 (7 bases). Deletions cut 2 bases from V and 4 bases from J, with 13 bases between. Looked up from germline, CDR1 is SQVTM and CDR2 is ANQGSEA. This CDR3 contains 14 residues. CDR3 in DNA: TGCAGCGTTGAATCCGGCGGGGGCTCAGATACGCAGTATTTT. This codes for CSVESGGGSDTQYF.

This clone was counted a single time. The CDR3 reads CASSIDRLIQGTGELFF. CDR3 coding DNA: TGTGCCAGTAGTATAGATCGTTTGATTCAGGGGACCGGGGAGCTGTTTTTT. The chain recombines TRBV19 with TRBJ2-2; possible D gene TRBD1, 6 bases. The CDR3 length is 17 residues. Trimming took 0 bases from V and 5 from J, leaving 16 bases between them. CDR1 is LNHDA, CDR2 SQIVND, per germline (reference sequence).

This chain joins TRBV9 and TRBJ1-2, with TRBD1 matching 9 bases. Germline-derived CDR1 and CDR2 are SGDLS and YYNGEE. The CDR3 length is 15 residues. After removal of 2 bases from V and 1 base from J, the junction contained 3 bases not matched to a gene. The CDR3, as DNA: TGTGCCAGCAGCGTCGGGACAGGGAATAACTATGGCTACACCTTC. It encodes CASSVGTGNNYGYTF.

This chain connects TRBV6-5 to TRBJ2-6, with D tentatively TRBD1 (6 bases). There are 15 residues in the CDR3. V was clipped by 4 bases and J by 2 bases, with 9 bases between them. Germline loops: CDR1 MNHEY, CDR2 SVGAGI. This chain's CDR3 is CASSFRGAGANVLTF. The CDR3, as DNA: TGTGCCAGCAGTTTCAGGGGAGCTGGGGCCAACGTCCTGACTTTC.

J is TRBJ2-1 and V is TRBV7-2, with 10 nucleotides matching TRBD2. The CDR3 is 16 residues long. V was clipped by 3 bases and J by 7 bases; unmatched bases: 9. CDR1 and CDR2 from the germline V gene are SGHTA and FQGNSA. The CDR3 region is CASSFFGAGGLNEQFF. Here the CDR3 DNA reads TGTGCCAGCAGCTTCTTTGGAGCGGGGGGGCTAAATGAGCAGTTCTTC.

The CDR3 region has the DNA TGTGCCAGCAGCATGGACAGAGATTCACCCCTCCACTTT. It is translated as CASSMDRDSPLHF. This chain joins TRBV11-3 and TRBJ1-6, with D tentatively TRBD1 (6 bases). The ends were cut back, 5 bases at V and 8 bases at J, with 10 bases in the middle. This CDR3 is built from 13 residues. Germline V CDR1 and CDR2: SGHNT, YENEEA.

V is TRBV9 and J is TRBJ1-2, with D possibly matching TRBD1 (6 bases). Germline V gene sequence: CDR1 SGDLS, CDR2 YYNGEE. The CDR3 extends over 14 amino acids. Trimming shortened V by 4 bases and J by 4 bases, and 14 bases separated the two germline ends. The CDR3 DNA sequence: TGTGCCAGCAGCCCACGACAGGATGCCTATGGCTACACCTTC. Its translation is CASSPRQDAYGYTF.

The V and J genes are TRBV29-1 and TRBJ2-1; the D gene is possibly TRBD2 (6 bases). The CDR3 loop spans 11 amino acids. V gave up 6 bases and J gave up 9 bases, with 12 bases separating them. In germline, CDR1 is SQVTM, CDR2 ANQGSEA. CDR3 coding DNA: TGCAGCGTGTTAACGGGGGTTGAGCAGTTCTTC. Protein product: CSVLTGVEQFF.

The rearrangement joins TRBV9 to TRBJ2-1; 11 bases are shared with TRBD2. The CDR3 contains 15 residues. Germline CDR1 SGDLS, CDR2 YYNGEE. V lost 1 base, J lost 5 bases, and 2 bases stayed unmatched. CDR3 residues: CASSVLAGGHNEQFF. As DNA, the CDR3 is TGTGCCAGCAGCGTACTAGCGGGGGGCCACAATGAGCAGTTCTTC.

CDR3 sequence (DNA): TGTGCCAGCAGATTAGGACAGGCCAATCAGCCCCAGCATTTT. This translates into CASRLGQANQPQHF. The rearrangement links TRBV6-6 to TRBJ1-5, with 7 bases fitting TRBD1. This CDR3 comprises 14 residues. The germline V gene has CDR1 MNHNY and CDR2 SVGAGI (reference sequence). J was trimmed by 3 bases and V by 6 bases; bases with no gene match: 5.